These 13 T cell receptor beta chains share one sample of origin, sequenced in a study of OX40 agonist ivuxolimab in advanced cancers. Clones were sequenced by immunoSEQ multiplex PCR, and TCRdb holds only the in-frame ones, with some missing. The sample comprises about 70,000 clones, around 90% of which are singletons, and more than 0.85% rests with the top ten. The specimen comprised CD4+ or CD8+ T cells sorted from blood, sampled in a trial of the OX40 agonist ivuxolimab. Every receptor here comes from an adult with an advanced solid tumor such as melanoma, head and neck, liver or kidney cancer.

The J gene is TRBJ2-2, the V gene TRBV7-7; 10 bases line up with TRBD1. This CDR3 comprises 15 residues. Losses at the gene ends were 5 bases for V and 5 bases for J; bases not matched to a gene: 5. Germline CDR1 and CDR2: SSHAT and FNYEAQ (reference sequence). CDR3 DNA: TGTGCCAGCAGCCTTGGACAGGGGGAGACCGGGGAGCTGTTTTTT. Its translation: CASSLGQGETGELFF.

This clone showed up just a few times. The genes are TRBV5-4 and TRBJ1-3, with D unresolved. V was shortened by 2 bases and J by 0 bases, with 15 bases between the two germline ends. Germline V gene sequence: CDR1 SGHNT, CDR2 YYREEE (reference sequence). The CDR3 has 17 amino acids. The CDR3 here is CASSFRVGRSSGNTIYF. The CDR3 region has the DNA TGTGCCAGCAGCTTTCGCGTCGGTCGGAGCTCTGGAAACACCATATATTTT.

This clone was recorded once. This sequence joins TRBV2 and TRBJ2-7; D ambiguous. The V end was cut by 4 bases, the J end by 5 bases, with 9 bases between. This CDR3 contains 12 residues. The germline CDR1 and CDR2 sequences are SNHLY and FYNNEI. The CDR3: CASSGPGNEQYF. CDR3 DNA: TGTGCCAGCAGTGGGCCGGGTAACGAGCAGTACTTC. The variable domain in full, with the rest retrieved from reference TRBV2 and TRBJ2-7, is EPEVTQTPSHQVTQMGQEVILRCVPISNHLYFYWYRQILGQKVEFLVSFYNNEISEKSEIFDDQFSVERPDGSNFTLKIRSTKLEDSAMYFCASSGPGNEQYFGPGTRLTVT.

The chain links TRBV9 to TRBJ2-1, with D unclear. Between the trimmed V and J ends, which lost 0 bases and 10 bases, there was a span of 8 bases. Germline V gene sequence: CDR1 SGDLS, CDR2 YYNGEE. This CDR3 region has 12 residues. The CDR3 DNA reads TGTGCCAGCAGCGTAGAAATCGGCGAGCAGTTCTTC. Protein: CASSVEIGEQFF. The full variable domain, with the rest looked up from reference TRBV9 and TRBJ2-1, is DSGVTQTPKHLITATGQRVTLRCSPRSGDLSVYWYQQSLDQGLQFLIQYYNGEERAKGNILERFSAQQFPDLHSELNLSSLELGDSALYFCASSVEIGEQFFGPGTRLTVL.

V usage is TRBV6-5 and J usage is TRBJ2-7, with 12 bases that match TRBD1. The CDR3 is made up of 16 amino acids. V was clipped by 2 bases and J by 2 bases; unmatched bases: 4. The germline CDR1 and CDR2 sequences are MNHEY and SVGAGI. The CDR3 region has the DNA TGTGCCAGCAGTTACGGGGACAGGGGGCAGCCCTACGAGCAGTACTTC. Its protein product is CASSYGDRGQPYEQYF.

The chain joins TRBV14 to TRBJ2-1, with D maybe TRBD2 (7 bases). Per germline, CDR1 SGHDN and CDR2 FVKESK. The length of the CDR3 is 15 residues. V lost 0 bases and J lost 9, with 15 bases in between. The CDR3 nucleotides read TGTGCCAGCAGCCAAGAGGGGGGGCGCGGTGTTGAGCAGTTCTTC. Translation gives CASSQEGGRGVEQFF.

The CDR3 protein is CASSQDLSSIGRQPGYTF. CDR3 nucleotides: TGTGCCAGCAGCCAAGATCTCTCCAGTATTGGCAGGCAACCCGGCTACACCTTC. V usage is TRBV7-9 and J usage is TRBJ1-2, with D hard to call. Germline-derived CDR1 and CDR2 are SEHNR and FQNEAQ (reference sequence). The CDR3 is 18 amino acids. Trimming removed 5 bases from V and 8 bases from J, with 30 bases in between.

J is TRBJ1-5 and V is TRBV19, with TRBD1 matching 7 bases. The length of the CDR3 is 14 residues. V dropped 6 bases and J dropped 2; count of bases not matched to a gene: 4. The germline V gene encodes CDR1 LNHDA and CDR2 SQIVND (reference sequence). The CDR3 nucleotides read TGTGCCAGTAGCTTAGACAGGGGCAATCAGCCCCAGCATTTT. It specifies CASSLDRGNQPQHF.

The genes are TRBV6-1 and TRBJ2-2, with D tentatively TRBD1 (5 bases). Germline V gives CDR1 MNHNS, CDR2 SASEGT. Trimming took off 3 bases at V and 6 bases at J, with 14 bases between the two ends. CDR3 length equals 15 residues. This CDR3 reads CASSDSHRPAGELFF. In DNA form, the CDR3 reads TGTGCCAGCAGTGATTCCCACAGGCCCGCCGGGGAGCTGTTTTTT.

This clone was observed a single time. The chain recombines TRBV5-4 with TRBJ2-2; D is unresolved. The CDR3 length is 16 residues. Trimming removed 0 bases from V and 2 bases from J, with 11 bases in between. CDR1 is SGHNT, CDR2 YYREEE, per germline (reference sequence). CDR3 residues: CASSLVISQNTGELFF. CDR3 bases: TGTGCCAGCAGCTTGGTAATATCCCAAAACACCGGGGAGCTGTTTTTT.

As regards this clone: This sample also contains other DNA sequences that code for the same CDR3. J is TRBJ1-1 and V is TRBV11-2; D is unclear. CDR3 length: 13 amino acids. The germline gives CDR1 SGHAT, CDR2 FQNNGV. The V gene lost 1 base and the J gene lost 2 bases, with 5 bases spanning the gap. The CDR3 loop reads CASSLGANTEAFF. CDR3 in DNA: TGTGCCAGCAGCTTAGGAGCAAACACTGAAGCTTTCTTT.

V is TRBV25-1 and J is TRBJ1-1; D gene ambiguous. V was cut by 5 bases and J by 1 base, with 11 bases left in between. This CDR3 contains 14 residues. Germline V gene sequence: CDR1 MGHDK, CDR2 SYGVNS. In DNA, the CDR3 is TGTGCCAGCAGTAGGTCCGGGAAGAACACTGAAGCTTTCTTT. It yields the protein CASSRSGKNTEAFF.

This clone was counted between two and nine times. The genes are TRBV4-1 and TRBJ1-1; D is unclear. Germline V CDR1 and CDR2: MGHRA, YSYEKL. There are 15 residues in the CDR3. Trimming stripped 1 base from V and 6 bases from J, with 15 bases between. Here the CDR3 reads CASSQGLANAPEAFF. CDR3 DNA sequence: TGCGCCAGCAGCCAAGGATTGGCAAATGCTCCTGAAGCTTTCTTT.